The clone carrying this T cell receptor (beta chain) was counted only a few times. These data belong to a study of blood T cells in healthy people across ages. Caucasian, healthy and from Russia, the donors were aged between about 6 and 90. CDR3 length equals 13 residues. The V gene lost 0 bases and the J gene lost 11 bases, with 13 bases spanning the gap. The germline V gene has CDR1 SGHDN and CDR2 FVKESK. Primed by a sample-barcoded 5' primer and a J-beta primer mix, a second PCR proceeded for 7 to 11 cycles. Using its own MiXCR run on the 5' RACE reads, TCRdb lists one record per CDR3 protein. This table holds 780,000 or so distinct CDR3 sequences, around a quarter found once. These data are also associated with another study on T cells of mothers and their children. As reported in that work: Donation involved a few healthy Caucasian mothers and the six children that they had. Maternal samples each gave over 9 million TCR beta CDR3 reads, and child samples some 2.8 million each. Mothers and children who were related shared slightly more overlap than unrelated pairs, but not significantly more.

The chain combines TRBV14 with TRBJ2-5; the D is unclear. The sample was blood. This receptor was identified in a boy under 18 in good health. The CDR3 region is CASSQDPRAVQYF. For the CDR3, the DNA is TGTGCCAGCAGCCAAGATCCTCGGGCTGTGCAGTACTTC. The whole variable domain, filled in from reference TRBV14 and TRBJ2-5, reads EAGVTQFPSHSVIEKGQTVTLRCDPISGHDNLYWYRRVMGKEIKFLLHFVKESKQDESGMPNNRFLAERTGGTYSTLKVQPAELEDSGVYFCASSQDPRAVQYFGPGTRLLVL.